Listed here are 9 T cell receptor beta chains from one sample, sequenced in a study of T cell responses to AZD1222 COVID-19 vaccine. Clones were sequenced by immunoSEQ multiplex PCR, and TCRdb holds only the in-frame ones, with some missing. The sample consists of some 90,000 clones, roughly 90% of them appearing once. Source: peripheral blood, taken on day 0 of AZD1222 vaccination. These receptors originate from an adult in good health.

V and J are TRBV30 and TRBJ1-5, with D tentatively TRBD1 (5 bases). Looked up from germline, CDR1 is GTSNPN and CDR2 is SVGIG (reference sequence). CDR3 size: 12 residues. The germline V and J ends were trimmed by 1 base and 8 bases, with 9 bases remaining between them. CDR3 protein: CAWSGGLEPQHF. The CDR3 bases are TGTGCCTGGAGTGGGGGCCTTGAGCCCCAGCATTTT.

The gene calls are TRBV2 and TRBJ1-2, with D perhaps TRBD1 (5 bases). Trimming left V 0 bases short and J 6 bases short, with 11 bases between. CDR1 and CDR2 from the germline V gene are SNHLY and FYNNEI. The CDR3 length is 14 residues. The CDR3: CASSEALGADGYTF. The CDR3 nucleotides read TGTGCCAGCAGTGAAGCGTTAGGGGCTGATGGCTACACCTTC.

The V and J genes are TRBV2 and TRBJ1-2, with unresolved D. Trimming took 4 bases from V and 7 from J, leaving 13 bases between them. The CDR3 extends over 13 amino acids. CDR1 and CDR2 from the germline V gene are SNHLY and FYNNEI. Here the CDR3 reads CASSGRVIGGYTF. CDR3 DNA: TGTGCCAGCAGTGGCCGGGTGATAGGTGGCTACACCTTC.

V usage is TRBV7-8 and J usage is TRBJ1-2; D is unresolved. The germline CDR1 and CDR2 sequences are SGHVS and FQNEAQ. This CDR3 has 15 residues. Trimming took 2 bases from V and 1 from J, leaving 11 bases between them. CDR3 residues: CASSLLPDHNYGYTF. The CDR3 nucleotides read TGTGCCAGCAGCTTATTGCCAGATCATAACTATGGCTACACCTTC.

The rearrangement joins TRBV6-6 to TRBJ2-7, with 7 positions matching TRBD1. Unmatched junction bases numbered 4, after V lost 0 bases and J lost 2 bases. The CDR3 is 15 residues long. Looked up from germline, CDR1 is MNHNY and CDR2 is SVGAGI (reference sequence). This CDR3 is CASSYSTGPPYEQYF. CDR3 sequence (DNA): TGTGCCAGCAGTTACTCGACAGGGCCACCCTACGAGCAGTACTTC.

V usage is TRBV9 and J usage is TRBJ2-2, with a tentative D call TRBD2 (7 bases). Germline CDR1 and CDR2: SGDLS and YYNGEE. V lost 2 bases to trimming and J lost 4 bases, with 9 bases between them. There are 14 residues in the CDR3. CDR3 nucleotides: TGTGCCAGCAGCGTGGGGGGGCTCACCGGGGAGCTGTTTTTT. It specifies CASSVGGLTGELFF.

The chain employs TRBV19 and TRBJ2-7; 7 nucleotides match TRBD1. CDR3 length equals 16 residues. Unmatched junction bases numbered 12, after V lost 2 bases and J lost 5 bases. Germline CDR1 LNHDA, CDR2 SQIVND (reference sequence). In DNA, the CDR3 is TGTGCCAGTAGTATACGACCGGGACAGATAAGGGACGAGCAGTACTTC. The encoded protein is CASSIRPGQIRDEQYF.

The chain is built from TRBV15 and TRBJ1-2; D is unclear. The CDR3 runs 15 residues. The germline V and J ends were trimmed by 0 bases and 3 bases, with 11 bases remaining between them. Germline values: CDR1 LNHNV, CDR2 YYDKDF (reference sequence). The CDR3 nucleotides read TGTGCCACCAGCAGAGATTTTGCAGCTGACTATGGCTACACCTTC. Its protein is CATSRDFAADYGYTF.

The genes are TRBV5-1 and TRBJ2-1; D might be TRBD1 (6 bases). Trimming took 3 bases from V and 5 from J, leaving 18 bases between them. CDR3 length equals 16 residues. Germline V gives CDR1 SGHRS, CDR2 YFSETQ. The DNA of the CDR3 is TGCGCCAGCAGCTGGAAGGGACAAGCCGGAGACAATGAGCAGTTCTTC. This encodes CASSWKGQAGDNEQFF.